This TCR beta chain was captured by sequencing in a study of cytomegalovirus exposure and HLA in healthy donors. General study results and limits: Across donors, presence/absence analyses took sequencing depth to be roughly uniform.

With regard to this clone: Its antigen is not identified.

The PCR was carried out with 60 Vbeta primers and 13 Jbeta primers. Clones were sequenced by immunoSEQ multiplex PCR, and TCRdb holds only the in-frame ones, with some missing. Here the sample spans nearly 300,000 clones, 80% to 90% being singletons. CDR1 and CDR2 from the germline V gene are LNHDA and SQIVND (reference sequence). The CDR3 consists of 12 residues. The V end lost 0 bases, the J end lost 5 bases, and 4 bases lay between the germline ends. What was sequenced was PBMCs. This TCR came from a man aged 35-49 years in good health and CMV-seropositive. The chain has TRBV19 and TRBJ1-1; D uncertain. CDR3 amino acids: CASSIDLTEAFF. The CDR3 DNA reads TGTGCCAGTAGTATAGACCTGACTGAAGCTTTCTTT.